The clone carrying this T cell receptor beta chain is a singleton in its sample. Its antigen is not known. This specimen comes from a study of OX40 agonist ivuxolimab in advanced cancers. Study as a whole: Participants could have had prior anti-PD-1, anti-PD-L1 or anti-CTLA-4 therapy, and about 37% had some. Study-wide results and limits: Both blood CD4+ and CD8+ T cells showed clonal growth by week 6 at 0.1 to 3.0 mg/kg. There were, on average, more expanded clones in CD8+ T cells than in CD4+.

TCRdb's copy holds only in-frame clones and misses some; the assay was immunoSEQ multiplex PCR. The data show roughly 92,000 clones, under 85% seen once. The clonotype comes from an adult with an advanced solid tumor such as melanoma, head and neck, liver or kidney cancer. The sequencing here drew on CD4+ or CD8+ T cells sorted from blood, taken in a trial of the OX40 agonist ivuxolimab.

The CDR3: CASSSRTSGSGETQYF. CDR3 coding DNA: TGTGCCAGCAGCTCTAGGACTAGCGGGAGCGGTGAGACCCAGTACTTC. V gene TRBV11-2 combines with J gene TRBJ2-5; 13 bases match TRBD2. CDR3 length: 16 residues. CDR1 SGHAT and CDR2 FQNNGV come from the germline V gene. J lost 5 bases, V lost 4 bases, and 7 bases had no gene match.